This T cell receptor (beta chain) originates from a study of T cells in Graves' hyperthyroidism and ophthalmopathy. Study in general: Peripheral blood was acquired at first diagnosis, ahead of any therapy whatsoever. Study results and limitations: A model using 13 V-J features told ophthalmopathy apart from stable hyperthyroidism.

From RNA transcripts, TCR beta CDR3 regions were amplified. HTBI primers were the set used in a first-round RT-PCR of the TCR CDR3. TCRdb fed the multiplex PCR reads into MiXCR, producing one record per CDR3 protein. The sample has over 350,000 distinct CDR3 sequences; about 14% are singletons. This clonotype was counted at least ten times. Antigen: not known. Diagnosing involved the use of clinical symptoms, serum thyroxine and TRAb, thyroid ultrasound and orbital computed tomography. Using around 10 ml of fresh peripheral blood, PBMCs were prepared. Sequences were obtained from blood. This receptor was obtained from a man aged 50 to 59 with Graves' ophthalmopathy.

CDR3 protein: CAWSAEGGTGNQPQHF. DNA of the CDR3: TGTGCCTGGAGTGCAGAAGGGGGGACGGGCAATCAGCCCCAGCATTTT. This chain joins TRBV30 and TRBJ1-5, with a weak D call TRBD1 (6 bases). Trimming took off 1 base at V and 2 bases at J, with 15 bases between the two ends. The CDR3 runs 16 residues. From germline, CDR1 is GTSNPN and CDR2 SVGIG (reference sequence).